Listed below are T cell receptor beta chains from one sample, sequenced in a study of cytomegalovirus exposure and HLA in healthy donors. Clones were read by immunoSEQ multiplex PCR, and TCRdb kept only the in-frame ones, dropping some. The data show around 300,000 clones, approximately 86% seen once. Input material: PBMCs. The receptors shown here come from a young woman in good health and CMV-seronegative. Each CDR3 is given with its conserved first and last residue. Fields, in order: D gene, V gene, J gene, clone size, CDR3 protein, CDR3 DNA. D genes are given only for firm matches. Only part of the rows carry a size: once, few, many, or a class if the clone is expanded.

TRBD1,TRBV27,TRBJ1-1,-,CASIGTAYSEAFF,TGTGCCAGCATCGGGACAGCGTATTCTGAAGCTTTCTTT
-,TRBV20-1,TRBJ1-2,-,CSASWGGGYTF,TGCAGTGCCAGTTGGGGGGGTGGCTACACCTTC
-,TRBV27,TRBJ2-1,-,CASSLSGEAFNEQFF,TGTGCCAGCAGTTTAAGTGGGGAGGCTTTTAATGAGCAGTTCTTC
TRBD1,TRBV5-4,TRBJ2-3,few,CASSVQGATDTQYF,TGTGCCAGCAGCGTGCAGGGGGCCACAGATACGCAGTATTTT
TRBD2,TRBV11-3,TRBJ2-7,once,CASSLQHTSGGVYEQYF,TGTGCCAGCAGCTTACAGCACACTAGCGGGGGAGTCTACGAGCAGTACTTC
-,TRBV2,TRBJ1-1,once,CASREQGSGEAFF,TGTGCCAGCAGGGAACAGGGTAGTGGTGAAGCTTTCTTT
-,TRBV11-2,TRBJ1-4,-,CASSFLSGKNEKLFF,TGTGCCAGCAGCTTTCTATCGGGGAAGAATGAAAAACTGTTTTTT
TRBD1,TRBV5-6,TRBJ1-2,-,CASGSETGEGVYGYTF,TGTGCCAGCGGATCCGAGACAGGGGAAGGTGTCTATGGCTACACCTTC
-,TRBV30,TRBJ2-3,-,CAWWGASGSTDTQYF,TGTGCCTGGTGGGGGGCTAGCGGTAGCACAGATACGCAGTATTTT
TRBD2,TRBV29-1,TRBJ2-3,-,CSVRTSGGSDTQYF,TGCAGCGTTCGGACTAGCGGGGGTTCAGATACGCAGTATTTT
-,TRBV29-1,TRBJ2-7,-,CSVEGAQGGLHYEQYF,TGCAGCGTTGAAGGTGCCCAGGGAGGTCTTCACTACGAGCAGTACTTC
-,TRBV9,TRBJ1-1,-,CASSVLPADTEAFF,TGTGCCAGCAGCGTCTTACCAGCGGACACTGAAGCTTTCTTT
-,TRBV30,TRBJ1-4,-,CAWSLGTNEKLFF,TGTGCCTGGAGTCTAGGGACAAATGAAAAACTGTTTTTT
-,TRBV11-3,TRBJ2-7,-,CASSWRPTGSEQYF,TGTGCCAGCAGCTGGAGACCTACAGGTTCCGAGCAGTACTTC
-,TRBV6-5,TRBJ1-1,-,CASRRPTTYTEAFF,TGTGCCAGCAGACGCCCGACAACCTACACTGAAGCTTTCTTT
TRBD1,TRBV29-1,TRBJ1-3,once,CSVQGAGNTIYF,TGCAGCGTTCAGGGGGCTGGAAACACCATATATTTT
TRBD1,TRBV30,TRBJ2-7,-,CAWRTNRGEQYF,TGTGCCTGGAGGACGAACAGGGGAGAGCAGTACTTC
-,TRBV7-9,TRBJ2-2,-,CASSLYRGDETGELFF,TGTGCCAGCAGCTTATATCGAGGTGACGAGACCGGGGAGCTGTTTTTT
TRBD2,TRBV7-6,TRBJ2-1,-,CASSLGEGTYNEQFF,TGTGCCAGCAGCTTAGGGGAGGGGACCTACAATGAGCAGTTCTTC
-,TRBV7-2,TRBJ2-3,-,CASSRLAMTDTQYF,TGTGCCAGCAGCCGATTAGCGATGACAGATACGCAGTATTTT
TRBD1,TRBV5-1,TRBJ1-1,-,CASSALQGITEAFF,TGCGCCAGCAGCGCGTTACAGGGGATCACTGAAGCTTTCTTT
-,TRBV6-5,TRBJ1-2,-,CASSSYRQDPYGYTF,TGTGCCAGCAGTTCCTACCGACAGGACCCCTATGGCTACACCTTC
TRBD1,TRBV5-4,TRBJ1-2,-,CASSLVGQGHGYTF,TGTGCCAGCAGCTTGGTAGGACAGGGTCATGGCTACACCTTC
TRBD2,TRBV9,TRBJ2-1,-,CASSVAGGSGIYEQFF,TGTGCCAGCAGCGTAGCGGGGGGTAGCGGGATTTATGAGCAGTTCTTC
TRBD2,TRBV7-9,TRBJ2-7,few,CASSHRTSGRDEQYF,TGTGCCAGCAGCCACCGGACTAGCGGGAGGGACGAGCAGTACTTC
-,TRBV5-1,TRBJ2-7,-,CASSSGLEDEQYF,TGCGCCAGCAGCTCAGGGCTGGAAGACGAGCAGTACTTC
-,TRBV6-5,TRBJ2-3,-,CASRESGRSDTQYF,TGTGCCAGTAGAGAATCGGGGAGGTCAGATACGCAGTATTTT
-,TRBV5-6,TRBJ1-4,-,CASSLGGTPEKLFF,TGTGCCAGCAGCTTGGGAGGAACCCCCGAAAAACTGTTTTTT
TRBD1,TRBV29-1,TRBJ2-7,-,CSVLKGQGITAGEQYF,TGCAGCGTTCTCAAGGGACAGGGAATTACAGCGGGAGAGCAGTACTTC
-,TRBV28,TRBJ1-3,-,CASSLQDNSGNTIYF,TGTGCCAGCAGTTTGCAGGACAACTCTGGAAACACCATATATTTT
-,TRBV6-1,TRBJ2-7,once,CASSEYGHAYEQYF,TGTGCCAGCAGTGAATATGGGCACGCTTACGAGCAGTACTTC
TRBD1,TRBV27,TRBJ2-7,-,CASRNRDRDGEQYF,TGTGCCAGCAGGAACCGGGACAGGGATGGCGAGCAGTACTTC
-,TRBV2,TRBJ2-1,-,CASRLAVIPEQFF,TGTGCCAGCCGTTTAGCGGTGATACCTGAGCAGTTCTTC
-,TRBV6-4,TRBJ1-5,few,CASSAGREQPQHF,TGTGCCAGCAGTGCCGGCAGGGAACAGCCCCAGCATTTT
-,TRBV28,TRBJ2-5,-,CASNPRNQETQYF,TGTGCCAGCAACCCCAGGAACCAAGAGACCCAGTACTTC
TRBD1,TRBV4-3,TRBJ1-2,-,CASSQVHRGSRYGYTF,TGCGCCAGCAGCCAAGTTCACAGGGGGTCTCGCTATGGCTACACCTTC
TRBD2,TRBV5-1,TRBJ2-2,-,CASSFPAGGRVGELFF,TGCGCCAGCAGCTTCCCAGCGGGAGGGCGTGTCGGGGAGCTGTTTTTT
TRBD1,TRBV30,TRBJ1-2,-,CAWILPGQPITGYTF,TGTGCCTGGATCCTGCCGGGACAGCCCATCACGGGCTACACCTTC
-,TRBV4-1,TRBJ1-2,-,CASSQILVVSGNYGYTF,TGCGCCAGCAGCCAAATCCTAGTGGTATCGGGGAACTATGGCTACACCTTC
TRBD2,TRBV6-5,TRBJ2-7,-,CASRLTGTRVSEQYF,TGTGCCAGCAGATTAACCGGGACTAGGGTCTCCGAGCAGTACTTC
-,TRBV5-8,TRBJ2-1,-,CASSSRQERYDEQFF,TGTGCCAGCAGCTCGAGACAGGAGAGATATGATGAGCAGTTCTTC